This TCR beta chain was recorded in a study of PD-L1 blockade in urothelial cancer. Study overall: When patients started atezolizumab in the mid-2010s, it was given at 1,200 mg intravenously every 3 weeks. It was at 3 weeks (second dose) and 6 weeks after treatment start that blood was analyzed.

Patients' cancers were locally advanced or metastatic urothelial carcinomas. CDR1 is SGHDT and CDR2 is YYEEEE in the germline V gene. V was trimmed by 4 bases and J by 3 bases, leaving 8 bases between them. The CDR3 totals 12 residues. Using immunoSEQ multiplex PCR, the repertoire was profiled, and TCRdb retains in-frame clones only, with some absent. Counted here are about 80,000 clones, roughly nine tenths occurring once; the ten biggest clones make up more than 5.5%. V and J are TRBV5-6 and TRBJ2-7; TRBD2 is a possible D gene (6 bases). The sample in question was PBMCs, obtained around atezolizumab (anti-PD-L1) treatment. The receptor's source is a woman in her seventies with urothelial cancer. As DNA, the CDR3 is TGTGCCAGCAGCCAGGGACTCTACGAGCAGTACTTC. This gives the protein CASSQGLYEQYF.